This TCR beta chain was identified in a study of T cell repertoires in cytomegalovirus infection. Study-level background: Indicated by public TCR beta signatures were CMV infection and matching HLA type. Study results and limitations: There were HLA-C-restricted CMV-specific TCR beta clonotypes dominating the ex vivo response. Cumulative public TCR beta family frequency identified carriers of CMV plus the relevant HLA.

There are many counts of this clonotype. Its antigen remains unknown. V dropped 3 bases and J dropped 1 base, with 8 bases sitting between them. In germline, CDR1 is SGHTA, CDR2 FQGNSA. This CDR3 spans 14 amino acids. From the reads, TCRdb called clonotypes with MiXCR, one entry per CDR3 protein. The table records over 300,000 distinct CDR3 sequences, 15% to 20% of them present only once. The chain is built from TRBV7-2 and TRBJ2-3; D remains unclear. The clonotype was recovered from a human donor in good health (CMV status not recorded). Some clones in this sample may be carry-over from other donors' samples. Material: PBMCs. The CDR3 spells CASSLAGGTDTQYF. DNA of the CDR3: TGTGCCAGCAGCTTGGCAGGAGGCACAGATACGCAGTATTTT.